Listed below are T cell receptor beta chains from one sample, sequenced in a study of OX40 agonist ivuxolimab in advanced cancers. Method: immunoSEQ multiplex PCR; TCRdb's copy keeps in-frame clones and lacks some. The table records roughly 10,000 clones, over 70% of them present only once. The specimen comprised CD4+ or CD8+ T cells sorted from blood, sampled in a trial of the OX40 agonist ivuxolimab. Source of these receptors: an adult with an advanced solid tumor such as melanoma, head and neck, liver or kidney cancer. The CDR3 runs from the conserved cysteine through the conserved F or W. Fields, in order: clone size, V gene, D gene, J gene, CDR3 DNA, CDR3 protein. The D gene is left open where the match is weak. Size is stated for part of the rows, as once, few or many counts, or as a class when the clone is expanded.

>once|TRBV6-5|NA|TRBJ1-1
TGTGCCACTCAGGGAGGGATGATGAACACTGAAGCTTTCTTT
CATQGGMMNTEAFF
>once|TRBV7-9|TRBD1|TRBJ2-7
TGTGCCAGCAGCTCACCCTATTCCGGGACAGGAGACTACGAGCAGTACTTC
CASSSPYSGTGDYEQYF
>NA|TRBV5-4|TRBD2|TRBJ2-7
TGTGCCAGCAGCTCCCCTAGCGGGCCACACTACTACGAGCAGTACTTC
CASSSPSGPHYYEQYF
>NA|TRBV27|NA|TRBJ1-1
TGTGCCAGCAGTTTGTATAGTTGGTATCCTGAAGCTTTCTTT
CASSLYSWYPEAFF
>NA|TRBV5-6|TRBD1|TRBJ1-2
TGTGCCAGCAGCCCAGGACAGGACTTTTATGGCTACACCTTC
CASSPGQDFYGYTF
>NA|TRBV4-1|TRBD1|TRBJ2-7
TGCGCCAGCAGCCCCAGACAGGGGGCTAATTACGAGCAGTACTTC
CASSPRQGANYEQYF
>NA|TRBV14|NA|TRBJ1-1
TGTGCCAGCAGCCAAGATTGGGACATTAAGGGGGCTTTCTTT
CASSQDWDIKGAFF
>once|TRBV10-2|NA|TRBJ2-7
TGCGCCAGCAGTGAGTCTCGGGAACCCTACGAGCAGTACTTC
CASSESREPYEQYF
>NA|TRBV27|NA|TRBJ1-4
TGTGCCAGCAGTTTGGGGGTGGGATCGACTGAAAAACTGTTTTTT
CASSLGVGSTEKLFF
>NA|TRBV4-1|NA|TRBJ2-1
TGCGCCAGCAGCCAAGAAACAGTGTCTTACAATGAGCAGTTCTTC
CASSQETVSYNEQFF
>NA|TRBV4-1|TRBD2|TRBJ2-1
TGCGCCAGCAGCCACTGGCCCCTAGCGGGAGTAGACAATGAGCAGTTCTTC
CASSHWPLAGVDNEQFF
>few|TRBV6-4|TRBD2|TRBJ2-1
TGTGCCAGCAGTGACTCGACAGCGGGGGTTGAGCAGTTCTTC
CASSDSTAGVEQFF
>NA|TRBV7-9|NA|TRBJ1-1
TGTGCCAGCAGCCCACGGGTAGGGGCCGGGGGTGAAGCTTTCTTT
CASSPRVGAGGEAFF
>few|TRBV27|TRBD2|TRBJ2-5
TGTGCCAGCCTACTAGCGGGAGGGCCGGGAGAGACCCAGTACTTC
CASLLAGGPGETQYF
>NA|TRBV16|NA|TRBJ1-5
TGTGCCAGCAGCCAAGAAGGGGGATGGAATCAGCCCCAGCATTTT
CASSQEGGWNQPQHF
>NA|TRBV5-6|NA|TRBJ1-3
TGTGCCAGCAGCTTGGGGAGCCCCGGGGACACCTATGGAAACACCATATATTTT
CASSLGSPGDTYGNTIYF
>NA|TRBV6-4|NA|TRBJ2-6
TGTGCCAGCAGTTCTCAGAACTCTGGGGCCAACGTCCTGACTTTC
CASSSQNSGANVLTF
>NA|TRBV9|NA|TRBJ2-7
TGTGCCAGCAGCCAAGGTAGCCGGTTCCCTAGCCACGAGCAGTACTTC
CASSQGSRFPSHEQYF
>few|TRBV7-9|NA|TRBJ1-2
TGTGCCAGCAGCCCGACAGCGCTCTATGGCTACACCTTC
CASSPTALYGYTF
>NA|TRBV28|TRBD2|TRBJ2-5
TGTGCCAGCACAACGGGACTAGCGGGAGAGGGCCCAGAGACCCAGTACTTC
CASTTGLAGEGPETQYF
>NA|TRBV4-1|NA|TRBJ1-2
TGCGCCAGCAGCCAAGGTCGGCAGCTGAGCACGGGCTACACCTTC
CASSQGRQLSTGYTF
>NA|TRBV28|NA|TRBJ1-3
TGTGCCAGCAGTTCCTCGACAGTTCGTGAAAACACCATATATTTT
CASSSSTVRENTIYF
>NA|TRBV6-4|NA|TRBJ2-3
TGTGCCAGCAGTGACTCCGCGGGGGCCACAGATACGCAGTATTTT
CASSDSAGATDTQYF
>NA|TRBV19|TRBD1|TRBJ2-7
TGTGCCAGTAGTATCCTGGGGACAGGGGCCTACGAGCAGTACTTC
CASSILGTGAYEQYF
>NA|TRBV27|TRBD1|TRBJ2-1
TGTGCCAGCAGTGCGTCGGGGACAGGGGGCGAGCAGTTCTTC
CASSASGTGGEQFF
>NA|TRBV5-8|NA|TRBJ1-2
TGTGCCAGCAGCTTGATACGGCCCTATGGCTACACCTTC
CASSLIRPYGYTF
>NA|TRBV28|NA|TRBJ2-2
TGTGCCAGCAGTTTCCCCGGGACGAACACCGGGGAGCTGTTTTTT
CASSFPGTNTGELFF
>NA|TRBV6-5|NA|TRBJ2-3
TGTGCCAGCAGTTACTCAGGCGGGATCGGAGATACGCAGTATTTT
CASSYSGGIGDTQYF
>NA|TRBV5-6|NA|TRBJ1-5
TGTGCCAGCAGCTTGGGTGCCAGTCCTGTAGATCAGCCCCAGCATTTT
CASSLGASPVDQPQHF